These T cell receptor beta chains were read from a single sample in a study of T cells in Graves' hyperthyroidism and ophthalmopathy. TCRdb fed the multiplex PCR reads into MiXCR, producing one record per CDR3 protein. The data show about 320,000 distinct CDR3 sequences, approximately 17% seen once. The sample consisted of blood. The receptor set was obtained from a young man with Graves' hyperthyroidism. The CDR3 runs from the conserved cysteine through the conserved F or W. D genes are given only for firm matches. Only part of the rows carry a size: once, few, many, or a class if the clone is expanded.

j_call,d_call,clone_size,v_call,cdr3_nt,cdr3_aa
TRBJ2-1,TRBD2,many,TRBV20-1,TGCAGTGCGGATTGGGGACTAGCGGGAGCTAATGAGCAGTTCTTC,CSADWGLAGANEQFF
TRBJ2-1,NA,many,TRBV2,TGTGCCAGCAGTGAAAGGGTATTCATAGGCGATGAGCAGTTCTTC,CASSERVFIGDEQFF
TRBJ2-3,TRBD1,few,TRBV30,TGTGCCTGGAGGACTACCCCCGCGAGAGGGGGCTTTTTAGGGACGCAGTATTTT,CAWRTTPARGGFLGTQYF
TRBJ1-1,NA,many,TRBV12-3/TRBV12-4,TGTGCCAGCAGTTTTCAAGGGGACACTGAAGCTTTCTTT,CASSFQGDTEAFF
TRBJ2-5,NA,many,TRBV10-3,TGTGCCATCAGTGATGCCCGCCTGCAAGAGACCCAGTACTTC,CAISDARLQETQYF
TRBJ1-5,NA,NA,TRBV19,TGTGCCACCTCCTCAAGGTCACTCGGAGGGATACAGCCCCAGCATTTT,CATSSRSLGGIQPQHF
TRBJ1-1,NA,many,TRBV6-2/TRBV6-3,TGTGCCAGCTTGTCTCTCACTGAAGCTTTCTTT,CASLSLTEAFF
TRBJ2-2,TRBD2,NA,TRBV6-2/TRBV6-3,TGTGCCAGCACCCGGACTAGCGGTAGGACCGGGGAGCTGTTTTTT,CASTRTSGRTGELFF
TRBJ1-1,NA,many,TRBV7-2,TGTGCCAGCAGCTTGGAATCGACGGTAGGAGCTTTCTTT,CASSLESTVGAFF
TRBJ2-7,NA,many,TRBV11-2,TGTGCCAGCAGCTTAGGGGGGGCCGAGCAGTACTTC,CASSLGGAEQYF
TRBJ2-3,NA,NA,TRBV4-2,TGTGCCAGCAGCCAAGAAGAGGTTAGCCCTGATACGCAGTATTTT,CASSQEEVSPDTQYF
TRBJ2-3,TRBD2,NA,TRBV18,TGTGCCAGCTCACGATCGGGAGGGCAGGGCACAGATACGCAGTATTTT,CASSRSGGQGTDTQYF
TRBJ2-7,TRBD1,few,TRBV30,TGTGCCTGGGGACAGGGAAGGGTCTACGAGCAGTACTTC,CAWGQGRVYEQYF
TRBJ2-3,NA,many,TRBV3-1,TGTGCCAGCAGCCAAGAAAGGCAGTTTACGCAGTATTTT,CASSQERQFTQYF
TRBJ2-1,TRBD2,many,TRBV20-1,TGCAGTGCGGGGTTAGCGGGAGGAGCGTACAATGAGCAGTTCTTC,CSAGLAGGAYNEQFF
TRBJ1-6,NA,many,TRBV30,TGTGCCTGGGAGAATTCCTATAATTCACCCCTCCACTTT,CAWENSYNSPLHF
TRBJ1-2,NA,NA,TRBV12-3/TRBV12-4,TGTGCCAGCAGTTCAACAGGACAGCTAAGGGGCTACACCTTC,CASSSTGQLRGYTF
TRBJ2-3,TRBD1,many,TRBV5-1,TGCGCCAGCAGCCGGCTCTACAGGGGTTCTAGCACAGATACGCAGTATTTT,CASSRLYRGSSTDTQYF
TRBJ1-1,NA,NA,TRBV10-3,TGTGCCATCAGTGATGCCATAGGGGTCGGTGAAGCTTTCTTT,CAISDAIGVGEAFF
TRBJ2-5,NA,many,TRBV10-3,TGTGCCATCAGTGAGTCCTCCGGGGGAGTAGAGACCCAGTACTTC,CAISESSGGVETQYF
TRBJ1-4,NA,many,TRBV6-1,TGTGCCAGCAGTGAACGCGCAGCAACTAATGAAAAACTGTTTTTT,CASSERAATNEKLFF
TRBJ2-3,TRBD2,few,TRBV29-1,TGCAGCGGTTGGGGGACTAGCGAGAGCACAGATACGCAGTATTTT,CSGWGTSESTDTQYF
TRBJ1-1,TRBD1,many,TRBV7-8,TGTGCCAGCAGCGAATTAACAGGGGGCGCGGGCACTGAAGCTTTCTTT,CASSELTGGAGTEAFF
TRBJ2-3,TRBD2,many,TRBV2,TGTGCCAGCAGGGCCCTAGCGGTTGGCACAGATACGCAGTATTTT,CASRALAVGTDTQYF
TRBJ2-1,TRBD2,many,TRBV20-1,TGCAGTGCTAGAGGGTTAGGTCTAGCGGGAGAGGTTAATGAGCAGTTCTTC,CSARGLGLAGEVNEQFF
TRBJ2-6,TRBD1,NA,TRBV5-1,TGCGCCAGCAGCGGCAGACAGGGAGAGGAGGCTGGGGCCAACGTCCTGACTTTC,CASSGRQGEEAGANVLTF
TRBJ2-6,NA,NA,TRBV15,TGTGCCACCAGAACAGGGATAAGATCTGGGGCCAACGTCCTGACTTTC,CATRTGIRSGANVLTF
TRBJ2-5,NA,NA,TRBV18,TGTACCAGCTCACCAACCCCGCTGGTGGGGACTCTCCAAGAGACCCAGTACTTC,CTSSPTPLVGTLQETQYF
TRBJ2-7,NA,NA,TRBV29-1,TGCAGCGTTGAACCATTGGGGGGAACAGGGGCCTACGAGCAGTACTTC,CSVEPLGGTGAYEQYF
TRBJ2-3,TRBD2,once,TRBV20-1,TGCAGTGCTGGCGACCATCTAGCGGATAGCACAGATACGCAGTATTTT,CSAGDHLADSTDTQYF
TRBJ2-7,NA,many,TRBV11-2,TGTGCCAGCAGCTTAGTTTCGGGGTCGGGAGAGCAGTACTTC,CASSLVSGSGEQYF
TRBJ2-1,NA,NA,TRBV19,TGTGCCAGTAGTCCAGCTGGGGGTTTTGAGCAGTTCTTC,CASSPAGGFEQFF
TRBJ2-5,NA,large,TRBV27,TGTGCCAGCAGTTTAACCCGGTCAGGGACCCAGTACTTC,CASSLTRSGTQYF
TRBJ2-3,TRBD2,many,TRBV5-1,TGCGCCAGCAGCCCGAGCGGGATTGGGTTAGCAGATACGCAGTATTTT,CASSPSGIGLADTQYF
TRBJ2-2,TRBD2,many,TRBV2,TGTGCCAGCAGTCGGGAGGGCCAGGGCGGGGAGCTGTTTTTT,CASSREGQGGELFF
TRBJ2-7,NA,few,TRBV7-9,TGTGCCAGCAGCTTATCGGCCTCCTACGAGCAGTACTTC,CASSLSASYEQYF
TRBJ2-7,TRBD1,few,TRBV12-3/TRBV12-4,TGTGCCAGCACAGACAGGGGATACGAGCAGCACTTC,CASTDRGYEQHF
TRBJ2-2,NA,few,TRBV4-2,TGTGCCAGCAGCCAACGCGCGGGACTCACCGGGGAGCTGTTTTTT,CASSQRAGLTGELFF
TRBJ1-2,TRBD1,few,TRBV6-1,TGTGCCAGCAGTGCACGACAGGGGGACTATGGCTACACCTTC,CASSARQGDYGYTF
TRBJ2-3,NA,NA,TRBV12-3/TRBV12-4,TGTGCCAGCAGTTTAACGGGGATCACAGATACGCAGTATTTT,CASSLTGITDTQYF
TRBJ2-1,TRBD1,few,TRBV27,TGTGCCGACAGGGAAATCGACAATGAGCAGTTCTTC,CADREIDNEQFF
TRBJ2-6,NA,NA,TRBV19,TGTGCCAGTAGTATAGAGCGTTCTCTTGGGGCCAACGTCCTGACTTTC,CASSIERSLGANVLTF
TRBJ2-7,NA,many,TRBV12-3/TRBV12-4,TGTGCCAGCAGTGCAAACACAGGGTTCGAGCAGTACTTC,CASSANTGFEQYF
TRBJ2-2,NA,few,TRBV7-3,TGTGCCAGCAGCTTACAGGGAAACATGGGGGAGCTGTTTTTT,CASSLQGNMGELFF